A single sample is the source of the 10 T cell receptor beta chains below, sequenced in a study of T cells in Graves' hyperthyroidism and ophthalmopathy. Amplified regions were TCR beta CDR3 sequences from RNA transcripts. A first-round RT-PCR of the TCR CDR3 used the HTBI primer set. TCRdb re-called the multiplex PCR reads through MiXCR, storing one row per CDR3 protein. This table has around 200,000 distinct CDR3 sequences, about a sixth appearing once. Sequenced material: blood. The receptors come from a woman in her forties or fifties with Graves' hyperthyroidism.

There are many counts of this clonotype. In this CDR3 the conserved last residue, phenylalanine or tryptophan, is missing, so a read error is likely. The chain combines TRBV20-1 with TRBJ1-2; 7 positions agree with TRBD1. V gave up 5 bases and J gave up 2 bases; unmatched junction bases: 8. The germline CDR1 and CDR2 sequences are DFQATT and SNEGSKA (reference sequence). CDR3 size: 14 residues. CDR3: CSASGTDLNYGYTL. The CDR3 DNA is TGCAGTGCTTCCGGGACAGACCTGAACTATGGCTACACCCTC.

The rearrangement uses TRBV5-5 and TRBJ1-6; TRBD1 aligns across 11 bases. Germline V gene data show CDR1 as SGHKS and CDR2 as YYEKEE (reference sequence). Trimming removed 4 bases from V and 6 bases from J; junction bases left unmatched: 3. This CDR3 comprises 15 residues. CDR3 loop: CASSGQGAGNSPLHF. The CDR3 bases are TGTGCCAGCAGCGGACAGGGGGCTGGTAATTCACCCCTCCACTTT.

The CDR3 sequence is CASRKLTYLSGNTIYF. The CDR3 nucleotides read TGTGCCAGCAGGAAATTAACATATCTCTCTGGAAACACCATATATTTT. The chain has TRBV12-3 or TRBV12-4 and TRBJ1-3; D gene ambiguous. The CDR3 has 16 residues. V was clipped by 6 bases and J by 0 bases, with 15 bases between them.

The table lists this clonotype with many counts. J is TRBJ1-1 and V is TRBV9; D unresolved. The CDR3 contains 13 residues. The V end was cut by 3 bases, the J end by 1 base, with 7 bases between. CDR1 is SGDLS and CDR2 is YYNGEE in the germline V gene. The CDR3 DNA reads TGTGCCAGCAGCGGAGCAACGAACACTGAAGCTTTCTTT. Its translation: CASSGATNTEAFF.

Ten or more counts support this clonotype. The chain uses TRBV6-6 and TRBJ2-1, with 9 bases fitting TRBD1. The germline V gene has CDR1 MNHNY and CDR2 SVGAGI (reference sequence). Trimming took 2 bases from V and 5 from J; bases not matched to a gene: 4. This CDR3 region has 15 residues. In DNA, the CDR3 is TGTGCCAGCAGTTACGAAGGGACAGGGAACAATGAGCAGTTCTTC. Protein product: CASSYEGTGNNEQFF.

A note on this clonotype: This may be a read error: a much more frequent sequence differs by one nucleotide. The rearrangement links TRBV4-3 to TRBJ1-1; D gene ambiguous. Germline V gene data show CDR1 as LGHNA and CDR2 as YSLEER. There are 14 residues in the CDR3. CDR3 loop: CANSQYKGNTEAFF. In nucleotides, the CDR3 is TGCGCCAACAGCCAATACAAAGGGAACACTGAAGCTTTCTTT.

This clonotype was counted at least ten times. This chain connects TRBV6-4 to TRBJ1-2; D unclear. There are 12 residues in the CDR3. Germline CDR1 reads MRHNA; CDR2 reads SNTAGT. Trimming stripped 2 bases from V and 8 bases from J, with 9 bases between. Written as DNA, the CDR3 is TGTGCCAGCAGTGACGGCGTGGCGGGCTACACCTTC. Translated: CASSDGVAGYTF.

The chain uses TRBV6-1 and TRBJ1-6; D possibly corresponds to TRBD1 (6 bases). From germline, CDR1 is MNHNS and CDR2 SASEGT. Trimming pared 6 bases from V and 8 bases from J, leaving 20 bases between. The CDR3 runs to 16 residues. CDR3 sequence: CASRGALKGRDSPLHF. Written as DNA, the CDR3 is TGTGCCAGCAGGGGGGCCCTGAAGGGGAGGGATTCACCCCTCCACTTT.

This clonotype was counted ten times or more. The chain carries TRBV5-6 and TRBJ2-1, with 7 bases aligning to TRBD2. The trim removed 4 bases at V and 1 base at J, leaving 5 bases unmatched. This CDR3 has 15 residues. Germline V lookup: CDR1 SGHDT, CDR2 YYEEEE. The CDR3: CASSPGLQSYNEQFF. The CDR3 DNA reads TGTGCCAGCAGCCCGGGACTACAGTCCTACAATGAGCAGTTCTTC.

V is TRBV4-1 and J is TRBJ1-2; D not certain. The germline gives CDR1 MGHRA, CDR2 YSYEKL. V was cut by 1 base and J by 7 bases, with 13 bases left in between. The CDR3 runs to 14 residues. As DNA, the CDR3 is TGCGCCAGCAGCCAAGCTGACATTGTGGCTGGCTACACCTTC. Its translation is CASSQADIVAGYTF.